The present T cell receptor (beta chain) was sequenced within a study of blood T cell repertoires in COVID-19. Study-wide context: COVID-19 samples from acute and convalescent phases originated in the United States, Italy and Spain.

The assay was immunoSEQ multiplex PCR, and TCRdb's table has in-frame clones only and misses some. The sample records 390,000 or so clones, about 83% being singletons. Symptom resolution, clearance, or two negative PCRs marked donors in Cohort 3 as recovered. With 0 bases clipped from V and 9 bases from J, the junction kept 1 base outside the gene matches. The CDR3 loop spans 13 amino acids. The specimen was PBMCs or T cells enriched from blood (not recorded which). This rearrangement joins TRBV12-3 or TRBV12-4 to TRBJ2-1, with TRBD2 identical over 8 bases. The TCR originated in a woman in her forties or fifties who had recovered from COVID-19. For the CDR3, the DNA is TGTGCCAGCAGTTTAGCGCGGGGGGTTGAGCAGTTCTTC. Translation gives CASSLARGVEQFF.